This T cell receptor (beta chain) was sequenced during a study of cytotoxic CD8 clonotypes in ibrutinib-treated CLL. Study results and caveats: Sampling of sustained-remission and progressing patients occurred at differing times.

The table came from immunoSEQ multiplex PCR; TCRdb's copy has only in-frame clones and leaves some out. This repertoire shows about 200,000 clones, approximately 70% found once; its top ten account for more than 4.5%. Germline V gene data show CDR1 as SGHRS and CDR2 as YFSETQ. V gave up 1 base and J gave up 5 bases, with 9 bases separating them. The CDR3 is 13 amino acids. Cryopreserved PBMCs yielded about 2 micrograms of genomic DNA for TCR beta libraries. Note on this clone: Its antigen is not identified.

This chain connects TRBV5-1 to TRBJ2-5; D not resolved. The sequencing used PBMCs, collected after 12 months of ibrutinib treatment. The source of this sequence is a human donor with chronic lymphocytic leukemia. CDR3 DNA: TGCGCCAGCAGCTTGCATCGGGTGGAGACCCAGTACTTC. It is translated as CASSLHRVETQYF.